Below, 22 T cell receptor beta chains from the same sample are listed, as sequenced in a study of T cell changes during pregnancy in multiple sclerosis. Here immunoSEQ multiplex PCR was the method, and the copy in TCRdb shows in-frame clones only, minus some. The repertoire holds roughly 22,000 clones, roughly 90% seen once, with approximately 0.57% in the top ten. The material was CD4+ T cells from peripheral blood mononuclear cells, obtained after pregnancy. These receptors originate from a female donor in good health, enrolled as a control in a pregnancy study.

The chain links TRBV19 to TRBJ2-5; D is ambiguous. Germline CDR1 and CDR2: LNHDA and SQIVND (reference sequence). The CDR3 has 14 residues. V shed 0 bases and J shed 9 bases, with 14 bases lying between them. The CDR3, as DNA: TGTGCCAGTAGTATAGAGGCTGCTAGTTTGGCCCAGTACTTC. Translation: CASSIEAASLAQYF. The whole variable domain, filled in from reference TRBV19 and TRBJ2-5, reads DGGITQSPKYLFRKEGQNVTLSCEQNLNHDAMYWYRQDPGQGLRLIYYSQIVNDFQKGDIAEGYSVSREKKESFPLTVTSAQKNPTAFYLCASSIEAASLAQYFGPGTRLLVL.

The rearrangement uses TRBV18 and TRBJ2-3; TRBD2 matches 8 bases. This CDR3 is built from 15 residues. In germline, CDR1 is KGHSH, CDR2 LQKENI. The ends lost 7 bases at V and 2 bases at J; junction bases unmatched: 8. The CDR3 loop is CASCLTSGITDTQYF. The CDR3 bases are TGTGCCAGCTGCTTAACTAGCGGAATCACAGATACGCAGTATTTT.

The chain couples TRBV6-4 to TRBJ2-1; TRBD2 agrees at 8 bases. The germline CDR1 and CDR2 sequences are MRHNA and SNTAGT. Germline trimming cut 5 bases from V and 0 bases from J; bases unmatched to any gene: 3. This CDR3 comprises 15 residues. The CDR3 bases are TGTGCCAGCAGTATAAGCGGGAGCTCCTACAATGAGCAGTTCTTC. Protein: CASSISGSSYNEQFF.

The table lists this clone with a few counts. The chain joins TRBV12-5 to TRBJ2-5; 8 bases fit TRBD2. This CDR3 region has 13 residues. J lost 7 bases, V lost 3 bases, and 4 bases had no gene match. Germline loops: CDR1 LGHNT, CDR2 FRNRAP. The CDR3 reads CASGFIRGGTQYF. In DNA, the CDR3 is TGTGCTAGTGGTTTTATACGGGGGGGGACCCAGTACTTC.

Here the CDR3 reads CASSLLRQGAAQPQHF. CDR3 in DNA: TGTGCCAGCAGCTTATTAAGACAGGGGGCGGCTCAGCCCCAGCATTTT. J is TRBJ1-5 and V is TRBV7-2; 10 bases map to TRBD1. The CDR3 loop spans 16 amino acids. Trimming took 2 bases from V and 6 from J; bases not matched to a gene: 7. Germline V gene data show CDR1 as SGHTA and CDR2 as FQGNSA.

V usage is TRBV7-2 and J usage is TRBJ1-1; TRBD1 might be the D (6 bases). The CDR3 runs 15 residues. Germline loops: CDR1 SGHTA, CDR2 FQGNSA. Trimming stripped 5 bases from V and 4 bases from J, with 17 bases between. The chain's CDR3 is CASSPEQGVGTEAFF. The CDR3 DNA reads as TGTGCCAGCAGCCCAGAACAGGGTGTCGGCACTGAAGCTTTCTTT.

The gene calls are TRBV10-2 and TRBJ1-1; D not certain. V was pared by 8 bases and J by 8 bases, with 21 bases between. The CDR3 sequence is 14 residues long. The germline V gene has CDR1 WSHSY and CDR2 SAAADI. In DNA form, the CDR3 reads TGCGCCAGCGCCTTTTCCCCGGGTGGGTCCGAAGCTTTCTTT. Translated: CASAFSPGGSEAFF.

The chain links TRBV7-9 to TRBJ2-5; 10 positions match TRBD2. Germline CDR1 is SEHNR and CDR2 is FQNEAQ (reference sequence). V shed 2 bases, J shed 7 bases, and the junction held 7 bases outside the gene matches. The CDR3 is made up of 15 amino acids. The DNA of the CDR3 is TGTGCCAGCAGCTTACAAAGCGGGGGGGGCGGGACCCAGTACTTC. This codes for CASSLQSGGGGTQYF.

The chain combines TRBV27 with TRBJ1-6, with D uncertain. V lost 7 bases, J lost 0 bases, and 4 bases lay in between. This CDR3 spans 13 amino acids. Germline V lookup: CDR1 MNHEY, CDR2 SMNVEV (reference sequence). This chain's CDR3 is CASTYSYNSPLHF. The CDR3 bases are TGTGCCAGCACGTACTCCTATAATTCACCCCTCCACTTT.

This chain joins TRBV5-6 and TRBJ1-2; TRBD1 aligns across 9 bases. Per the germline V gene, CDR1 is SGHDT and CDR2 is YYEEEE. J lost 8 bases, V lost 0 bases, and 5 bases had no gene match. The CDR3 is made up of 14 amino acids. CDR3 nucleotide sequence: TGTGCCAGCAGCTTGGACAGGGGGCCTTGGGGCTACACCTTC. Its protein product is CASSLDRGPWGYTF.

The chain links TRBV4-2 to TRBJ2-7; a weak D match, TRBD2 (5 bases). Germline values: CDR1 LGHNA, CDR2 YNFKEQ. Trimming took off 1 base at V and 7 bases at J, with 20 bases between the two ends. The CDR3 totals 16 residues. Here the CDR3 DNA reads TGTGCCAGCAGCCAAGCTGGGATCTCAAGTACGGGAGAGCAGTACTTC. As protein: CASSQAGISSTGEQYF.

The CDR3 region is CASSLRKITGTQETQYF. CDR3 bases: TGTGCCAGCAGCTTGCGAAAGATAACAGGGACCCAAGAGACCCAGTACTTC. The rearrangement links TRBV5-6 to TRBJ2-5; a possible D gene is TRBD1 (6 bases). CDR3 length: 17 residues. Germline V gene sequence: CDR1 SGHDT, CDR2 YYEEEE. Trimming took 1 base from V and 1 from J, leaving 17 bases between them.

The chain combines TRBV14 with TRBJ1-2; D not certain. This CDR3 region has 13 residues. The germline gives CDR1 SGHDN, CDR2 FVKESK. Trimming stripped 6 bases from V and 5 bases from J, with 13 bases between. The CDR3 reads CASSPDPGYGYTF. As DNA, the CDR3 is TGTGCCAGCAGTCCCGACCCGGGGTATGGCTACACCTTC.

This clone was observed once. The chain has TRBV10-3 and TRBJ2-7, with D possibly matching TRBD2 (6 bases). V lost 6 bases and J lost 3, with 24 bases in between. Germline V CDR1 and CDR2: ENHRY, SYGVKD. CDR3 length equals 17 residues. The CDR3 region is CAIRGSNGAGPGYEQYF. CDR3 sequence (DNA): TGTGCCATCAGGGGGAGCAATGGCGCGGGGCCTGGCTACGAGCAGTACTTC.

Here the CDR3 DNA reads TGCGCCAGCAGTGATCCCACCTGGACTCAAGAGACCCAGTACTTC. This translates into CASSDPTWTQETQYF. This rearrangement joins TRBV10-2 to TRBJ2-5, with D possibly being TRBD2 (5 bases). The germline gives CDR1 WSHSY, CDR2 SAAADI. V shed 3 bases and J shed 2 bases, with 13 bases lying between them. The CDR3 runs 15 residues.

V is TRBV4-1 and J is TRBJ1-2, with a possible D match to TRBD1 (5 bases). Trimming pared 1 base from V and 11 bases from J, leaving 14 bases between. The length of the CDR3 is 13 residues. Germline-derived CDR1 and CDR2 are MGHRA and YSYEKL. The CDR3 here is CASSQVGGPGYTF. In nucleotides, the CDR3 is TGCGCCAGCAGCCAAGTGGGGGGTCCGGGTTACACCTTC.

The chain links TRBV7-9 to TRBJ1-1, with 9 bases aligning to TRBD1. V was clipped by 5 bases and J by 8 bases; unmatched bases: 15. Germline CDR1 and CDR2: SEHNR and FQNEAQ (reference sequence). The CDR3 is 16 residues long. CDR3 in DNA: TGTGCCAGCAGCCGTTGGACAGGGGCGCAGGATTCCGAAGCTTTCTTT. Translation: CASSRWTGAQDSEAFF.

The chain combines TRBV28 with TRBJ1-1; 8 nucleotides match TRBD1. The trim removed 5 bases at V and 3 bases at J, leaving 8 bases unmatched. The CDR3 is made up of 15 amino acids. Germline V gene data show CDR1 as MDHEN and CDR2 as SYDVKM. The CDR3 reads CASSQLDRVDTEAFF. The DNA of the CDR3 is TGTGCCAGCAGTCAACTGGACAGGGTGGACACTGAAGCTTTCTTT.

This clone turned up a few times. The chain uses TRBV19 and TRBJ2-7; D perhaps matches TRBD1 (5 bases). The germline CDR1 and CDR2 sequences are LNHDA and SQIVND (reference sequence). The CDR3 loop spans 16 amino acids. Trimming took off 0 bases at V and 6 bases at J, with 18 bases between the two ends. The CDR3 DNA reads as TGTGCCAGTAGTATAGATTCTTACGTCAAGGGGTTCGAGCAGTACTTC. Its protein product is CASSIDSYVKGFEQYF.

The V call is TRBV28, the J call TRBJ1-2; no definite D call. CDR1 is MDHEN, CDR2 SYDVKM, per germline. This CDR3 comprises 17 residues. V shed 6 bases and J shed 4 bases, with 24 bases lying between them. CDR3 region: CASSPPAGGIEGYGYTF. The CDR3 DNA is TGTGCCAGCAGCCCCCCGGCCGGAGGGATCGAGGGCTATGGCTACACCTTC.

The chain links TRBV6-5 to TRBJ1-5; no clear D. Trimming shortened V by 2 bases and J by 5 bases, and 16 bases separated the two germline ends. The CDR3 covers 16 residues. Germline lookup yields CDR1 MNHEY and CDR2 SVGAGI. The DNA of the CDR3 is TGTGCCAGCAGTTACAGTCAGAGGCCCCATCATCAGCCCCAGCATTTT. Translated, it gives CASSYSQRPHHQPQHF.

The chain links TRBV9 to TRBJ1-1, with 12 bases identical to TRBD1. CDR1 and CDR2 from the germline V gene are SGDLS and YYNGEE. V gave up 3 bases and J gave up 4 bases; unmatched junction bases: 7. This CDR3 region has 16 residues. CDR3 amino acids: CASSGGTGGAFTEAFF. CDR3 nucleotide sequence: TGTGCCAGCAGCGGAGGGACAGGGGGCGCCTTCACTGAAGCTTTCTTT.